Sequencing of this TCR beta chain was carried out in a study of T cell therapy after organ transplantation. As for the study in general: A median of 1.92 x 10^8 CMV-specific T cells was infused in 2 to 6 doses. Study observations and caveats: Reconstitution after therapy seemingly combined transferred and product-undetected endogenous clonotypes. Nonresponders had marked pretherapy clonal expansions and little post-therapy change.

A remark on this clone: Antigen specificity is unknown.

Method: immunoSEQ multiplex PCR; TCRdb's copy keeps in-frame clones and lacks some. The sample holds some 48,000 clones, 94% seen once. This CDR3 contains 14 residues. Germline V lookup: CDR1 LNHDA, CDR2 SQIVND (reference sequence). The germline V and J ends were trimmed by 7 bases and 4 bases, with 13 bases remaining between them. The input for sequencing was CD8+ T cells from blood, taken before autologous CMV-specific T cell therapy. The chain has TRBV19 and TRBJ1-4; D is unresolved. This TCR was sampled from a human patient who had received a solid organ transplant and had CMV disease. CDR3 nucleotides: TGTGCCAGTATGGCAGAGACGCTTAATGAAAAACTGTTTTTT. Translation gives CASMAETLNEKLFF.